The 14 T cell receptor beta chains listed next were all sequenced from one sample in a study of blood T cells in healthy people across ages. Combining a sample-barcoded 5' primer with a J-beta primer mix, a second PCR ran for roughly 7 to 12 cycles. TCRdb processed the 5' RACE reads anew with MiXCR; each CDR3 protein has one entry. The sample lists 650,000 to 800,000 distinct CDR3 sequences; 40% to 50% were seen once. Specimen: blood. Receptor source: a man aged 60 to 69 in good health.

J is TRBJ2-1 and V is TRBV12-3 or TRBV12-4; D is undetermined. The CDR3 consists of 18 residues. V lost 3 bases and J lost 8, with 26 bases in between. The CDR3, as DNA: TGTGCCAGCAGTTTGGAGTCTCTTTCGGCTAGTTTGGGGTATGAGCAGTTCTTC. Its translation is CASSLESLSASLGYEQFF.

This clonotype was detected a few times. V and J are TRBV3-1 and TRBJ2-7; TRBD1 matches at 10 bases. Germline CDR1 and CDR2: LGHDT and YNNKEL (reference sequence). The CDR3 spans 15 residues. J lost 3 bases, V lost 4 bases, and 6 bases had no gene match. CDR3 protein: CASSPGTGDLYEQYF. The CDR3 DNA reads TGTGCCAGCAGCCCCGGGACAGGGGACCTCTACGAGCAGTACTTC.

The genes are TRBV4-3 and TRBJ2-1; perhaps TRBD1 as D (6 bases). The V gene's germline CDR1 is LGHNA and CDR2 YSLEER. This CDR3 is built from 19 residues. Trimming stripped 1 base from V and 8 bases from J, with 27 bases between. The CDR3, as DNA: TGCGCCAGCAGCCAAGGGGTGGTCGTGACTCCCCTGGGGGCCGATGAGCAGTTCTTC. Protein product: CASSQGVVVTPLGADEQFF.

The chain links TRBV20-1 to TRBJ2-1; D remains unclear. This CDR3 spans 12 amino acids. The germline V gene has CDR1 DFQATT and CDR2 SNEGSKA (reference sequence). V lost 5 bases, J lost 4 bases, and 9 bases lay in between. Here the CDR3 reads CSAEPNYNEQFF. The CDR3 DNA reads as TGCAGTGCTGAACCAAATTACAATGAGCAGTTCTTC.

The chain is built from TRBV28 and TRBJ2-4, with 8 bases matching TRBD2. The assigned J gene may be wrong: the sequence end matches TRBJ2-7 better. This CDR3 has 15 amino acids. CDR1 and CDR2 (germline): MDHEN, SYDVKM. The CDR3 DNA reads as TGTGCCAGCAGTTCTGGCGGGGGGTCTGACTACGAGCAGTACTTC. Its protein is CASSSGGGSDYEQYF.

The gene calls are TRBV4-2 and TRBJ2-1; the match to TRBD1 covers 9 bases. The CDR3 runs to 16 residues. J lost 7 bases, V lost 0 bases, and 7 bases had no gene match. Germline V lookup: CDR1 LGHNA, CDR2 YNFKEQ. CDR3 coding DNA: TGTGCCAGCAGCCAAGATAGCCCGGGGACAGGGAATGAGCAGTTCTTC. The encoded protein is CASSQDSPGTGNEQFF.

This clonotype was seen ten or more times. The CDR3 spells CASSYGGFEQFF. The CDR3 DNA reads TGTGCCAGCAGTTACGGAGGTTTTGAGCAGTTCTTC. The genes are TRBV6-6 and TRBJ2-1, with a possible D match to TRBD2 (5 bases). V was clipped by 2 bases and J by 9 bases, with 8 bases between them. The V gene's germline CDR1 is MNHNY and CDR2 SVGAGI (reference sequence). The CDR3 has 12 residues.

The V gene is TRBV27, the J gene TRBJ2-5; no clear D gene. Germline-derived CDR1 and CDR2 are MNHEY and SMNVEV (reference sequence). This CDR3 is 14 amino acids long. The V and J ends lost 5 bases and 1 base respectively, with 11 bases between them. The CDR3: CASSPIGSQETQYF. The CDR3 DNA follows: TGTGCCAGCAGTCCCATAGGGTCCCAAGAGACCCAGTACTTC.

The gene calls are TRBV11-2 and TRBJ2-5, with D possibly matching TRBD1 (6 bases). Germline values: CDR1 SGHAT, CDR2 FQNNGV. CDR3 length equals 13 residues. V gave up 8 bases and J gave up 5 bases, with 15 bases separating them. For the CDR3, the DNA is TGTGCCAGCGGTCCGATGGGGGCGGAGACCCAGTACTTC. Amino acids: CASGPMGAETQYF.

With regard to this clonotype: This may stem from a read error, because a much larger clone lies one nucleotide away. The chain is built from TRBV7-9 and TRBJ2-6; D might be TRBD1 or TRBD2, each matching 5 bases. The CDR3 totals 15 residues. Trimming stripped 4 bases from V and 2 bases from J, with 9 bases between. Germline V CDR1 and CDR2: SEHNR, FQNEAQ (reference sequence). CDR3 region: CASSSWGTGANVLTF. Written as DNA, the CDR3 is TGTGCCAGCAGCTCCTGGGGGACTGGGGCCAACGTCCTGACTTTC.

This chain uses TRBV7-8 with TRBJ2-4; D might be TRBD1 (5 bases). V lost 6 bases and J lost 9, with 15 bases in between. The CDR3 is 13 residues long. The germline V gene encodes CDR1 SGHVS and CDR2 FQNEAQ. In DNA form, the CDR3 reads TGTGCCAGCAGTCCCGCAGGGCGGAGCATTCAGTACTTC. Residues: CASSPAGRSIQYF.

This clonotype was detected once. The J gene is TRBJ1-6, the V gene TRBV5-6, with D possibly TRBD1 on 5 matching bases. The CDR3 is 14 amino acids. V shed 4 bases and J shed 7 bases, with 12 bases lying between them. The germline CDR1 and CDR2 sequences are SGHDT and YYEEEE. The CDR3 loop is CASSQNGGNSPLHF. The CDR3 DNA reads TGTGCCAGCAGCCAGAACGGGGGAAATTCACCCCTCCACTTT.

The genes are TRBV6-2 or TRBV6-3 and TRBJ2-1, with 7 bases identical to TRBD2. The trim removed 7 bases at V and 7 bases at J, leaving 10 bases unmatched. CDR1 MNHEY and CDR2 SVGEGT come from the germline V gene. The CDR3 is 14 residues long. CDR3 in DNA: TGTGCCAGCAATGGACTAGGAATAAAAAATGAGCAGTTCTTC. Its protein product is CASNGLGIKNEQFF.

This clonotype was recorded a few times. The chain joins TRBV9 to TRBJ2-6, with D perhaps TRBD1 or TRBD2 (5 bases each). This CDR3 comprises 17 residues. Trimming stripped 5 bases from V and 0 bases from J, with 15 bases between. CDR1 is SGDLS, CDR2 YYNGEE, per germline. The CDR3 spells CASSDPGTDSGANVLTF. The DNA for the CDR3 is TGTGCCAGCAGTGATCCCGGGACGGACTCTGGGGCCAACGTCCTGACTTTC.